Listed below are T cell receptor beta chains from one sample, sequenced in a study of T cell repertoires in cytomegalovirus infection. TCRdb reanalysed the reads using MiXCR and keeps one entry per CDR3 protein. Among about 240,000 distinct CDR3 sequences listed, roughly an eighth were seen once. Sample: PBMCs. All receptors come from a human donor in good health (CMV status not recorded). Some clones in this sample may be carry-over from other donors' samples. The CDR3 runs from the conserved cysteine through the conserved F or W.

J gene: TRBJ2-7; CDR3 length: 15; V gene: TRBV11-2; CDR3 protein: CASSSLRGSINEQYF
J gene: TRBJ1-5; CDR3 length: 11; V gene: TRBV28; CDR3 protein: CASSFQQPQHF
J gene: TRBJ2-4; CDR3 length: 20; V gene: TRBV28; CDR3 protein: CASSSQPLVGSRGTKNIQYF
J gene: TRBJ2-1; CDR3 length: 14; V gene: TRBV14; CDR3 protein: CASSARDRYNEQFF
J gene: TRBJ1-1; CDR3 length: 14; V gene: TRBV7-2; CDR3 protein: CASSLASDSRRAFF
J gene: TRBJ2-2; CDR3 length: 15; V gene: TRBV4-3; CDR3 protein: CASSQTDGNTGELFF
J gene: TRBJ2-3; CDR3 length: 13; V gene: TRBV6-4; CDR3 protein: CASSAPGSDTQYF
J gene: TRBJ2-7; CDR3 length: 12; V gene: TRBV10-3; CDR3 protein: CAISVEHYEQYF
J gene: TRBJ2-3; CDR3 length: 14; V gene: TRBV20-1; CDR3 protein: CSARVPGLPDTQYF
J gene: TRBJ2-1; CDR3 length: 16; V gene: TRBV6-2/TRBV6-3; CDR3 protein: CASSYSIGQGRDEQFF
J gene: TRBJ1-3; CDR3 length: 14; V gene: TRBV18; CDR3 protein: CASSPGATGNTIYF
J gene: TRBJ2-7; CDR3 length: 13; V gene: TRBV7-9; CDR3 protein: CASSFEGIGEQYF
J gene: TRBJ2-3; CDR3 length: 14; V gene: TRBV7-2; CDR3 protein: CASSWGIGYDTQYF
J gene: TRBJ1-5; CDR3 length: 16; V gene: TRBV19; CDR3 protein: CASRGDRGLSNQPQHF
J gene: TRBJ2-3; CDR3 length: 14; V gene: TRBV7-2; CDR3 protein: CASSPRPARDTQYF
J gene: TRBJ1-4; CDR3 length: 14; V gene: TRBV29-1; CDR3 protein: CSVEEGQGSEKLFF
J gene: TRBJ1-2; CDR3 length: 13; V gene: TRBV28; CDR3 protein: CASSFGQHYGYTF
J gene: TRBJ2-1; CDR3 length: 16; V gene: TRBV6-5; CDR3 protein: CASSYSGGTSGDEQFF
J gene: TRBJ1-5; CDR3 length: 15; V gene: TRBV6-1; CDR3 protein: CASSRDSGLNQPQHF
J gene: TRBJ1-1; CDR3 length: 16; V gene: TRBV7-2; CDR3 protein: CASSLEVGGLNTEAFF
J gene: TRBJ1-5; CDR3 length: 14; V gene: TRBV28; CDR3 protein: CASRSTDAYQPQHF
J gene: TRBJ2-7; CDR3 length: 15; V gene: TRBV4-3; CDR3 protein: CASSQDSSGRSEQYF
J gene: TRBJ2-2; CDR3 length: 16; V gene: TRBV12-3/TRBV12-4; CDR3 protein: CASSLTFRGRTGELFF
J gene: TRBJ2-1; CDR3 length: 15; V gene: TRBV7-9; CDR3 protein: CASSLAGGRWNEQFF
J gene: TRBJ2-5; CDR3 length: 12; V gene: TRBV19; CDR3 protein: CASSNWERTQYF
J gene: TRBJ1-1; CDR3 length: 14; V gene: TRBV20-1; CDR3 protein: CSAKTTGAYYEAFF
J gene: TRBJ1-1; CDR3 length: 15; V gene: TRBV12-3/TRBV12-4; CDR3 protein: CASSFGDDRWTEAFF
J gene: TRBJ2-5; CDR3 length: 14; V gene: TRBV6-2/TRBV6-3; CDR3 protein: CASRKDRGGETQYF
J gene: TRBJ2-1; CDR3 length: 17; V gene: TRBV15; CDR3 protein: CATSRAGGGFKYNEQFF
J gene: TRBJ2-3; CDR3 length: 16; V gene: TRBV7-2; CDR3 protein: CASSFSGGSSTDTQYF
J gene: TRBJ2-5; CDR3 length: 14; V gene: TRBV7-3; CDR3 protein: CASSPRGREETQYF
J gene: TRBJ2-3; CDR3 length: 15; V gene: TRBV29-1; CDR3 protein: CSVGKIQGSTDTQYF
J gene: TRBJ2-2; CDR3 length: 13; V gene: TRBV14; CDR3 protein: CASSQELSGELFF
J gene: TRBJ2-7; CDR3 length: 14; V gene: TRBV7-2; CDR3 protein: CASSWTGGRVEQYF
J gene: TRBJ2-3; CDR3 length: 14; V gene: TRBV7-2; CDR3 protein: CASSLVGGADTQYF
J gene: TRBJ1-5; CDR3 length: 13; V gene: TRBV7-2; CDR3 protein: CASSANWGQPQHF
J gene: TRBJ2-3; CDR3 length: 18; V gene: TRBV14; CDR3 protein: CASSQETALAGDQDTQYF